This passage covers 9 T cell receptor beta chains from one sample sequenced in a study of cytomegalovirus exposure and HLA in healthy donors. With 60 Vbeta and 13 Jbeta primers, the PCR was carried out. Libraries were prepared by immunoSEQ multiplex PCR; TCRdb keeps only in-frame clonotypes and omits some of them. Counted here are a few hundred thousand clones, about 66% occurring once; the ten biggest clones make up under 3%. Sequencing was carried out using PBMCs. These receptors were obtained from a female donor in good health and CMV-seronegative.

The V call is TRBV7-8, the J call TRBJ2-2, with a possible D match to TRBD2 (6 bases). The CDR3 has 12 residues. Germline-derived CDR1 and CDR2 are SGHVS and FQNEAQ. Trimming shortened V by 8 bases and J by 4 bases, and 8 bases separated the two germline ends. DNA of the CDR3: TGTGCCAGCGGGACTGCCACCGGGGAGCTGTTTTTT. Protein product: CASGTATGELFF.

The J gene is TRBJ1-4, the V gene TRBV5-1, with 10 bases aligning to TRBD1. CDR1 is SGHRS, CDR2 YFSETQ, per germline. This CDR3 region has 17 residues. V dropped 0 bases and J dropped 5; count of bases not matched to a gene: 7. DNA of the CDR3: TGCGCCAGCAGCTTGGCCGTGACAGGGGGCGCCAATGAAAAACTGTTTTTT. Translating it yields CASSLAVTGGANEKLFF.

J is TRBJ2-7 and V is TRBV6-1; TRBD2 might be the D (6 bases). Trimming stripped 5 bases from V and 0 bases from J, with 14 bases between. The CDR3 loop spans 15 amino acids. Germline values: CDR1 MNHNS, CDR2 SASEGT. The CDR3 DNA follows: TGTGCCAGCAGTCAACGGACTACCCCCTCCTACGAGCAGTACTTC. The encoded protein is CASSQRTTPSYEQYF.

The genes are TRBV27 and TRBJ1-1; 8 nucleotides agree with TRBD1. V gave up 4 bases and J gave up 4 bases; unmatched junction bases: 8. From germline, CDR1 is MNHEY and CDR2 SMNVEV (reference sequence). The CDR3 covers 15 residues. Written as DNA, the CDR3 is TGTGCCAGCAGTTCCTTGACAGGGGCGAGCACTGAAGCTTTCTTT. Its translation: CASSSLTGASTEAFF.

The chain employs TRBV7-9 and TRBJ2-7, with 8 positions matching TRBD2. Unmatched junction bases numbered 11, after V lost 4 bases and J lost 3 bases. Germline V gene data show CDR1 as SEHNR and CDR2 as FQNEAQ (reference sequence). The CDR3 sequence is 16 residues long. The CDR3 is CASSSLAGRALYEQYF. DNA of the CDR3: TGTGCCAGCAGCTCGCTGGCCGGGAGGGCCCTCTACGAGCAGTACTTC.

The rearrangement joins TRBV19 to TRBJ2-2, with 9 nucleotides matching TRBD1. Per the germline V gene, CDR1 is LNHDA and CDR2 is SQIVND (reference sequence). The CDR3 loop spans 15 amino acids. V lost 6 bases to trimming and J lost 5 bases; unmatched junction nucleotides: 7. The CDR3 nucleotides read TGTGCCAGTAGGCAAAGGACAGGGGAGACCGGGGAGCTGTTTTTT. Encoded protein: CASRQRTGETGELFF.

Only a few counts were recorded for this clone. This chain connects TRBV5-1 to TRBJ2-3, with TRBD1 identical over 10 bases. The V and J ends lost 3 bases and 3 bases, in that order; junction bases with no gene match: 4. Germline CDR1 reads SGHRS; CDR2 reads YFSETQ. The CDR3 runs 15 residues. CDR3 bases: TGCGCCAGCAGCTCTCCGGGACAGGGGACAGATACGCAGTATTTT. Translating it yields CASSSPGQGTDTQYF. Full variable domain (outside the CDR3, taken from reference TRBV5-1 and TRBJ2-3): KAGVTQTPRYLIKTRGQQVTLSCSPISGHRSVSWYQQTPGQGLQFLFEYFSETQRNKGNFPGRFSGRQFSNSRSEMNVSTLELGDSALYLCASSSPGQGTDTQYFGPGTRLTVL.

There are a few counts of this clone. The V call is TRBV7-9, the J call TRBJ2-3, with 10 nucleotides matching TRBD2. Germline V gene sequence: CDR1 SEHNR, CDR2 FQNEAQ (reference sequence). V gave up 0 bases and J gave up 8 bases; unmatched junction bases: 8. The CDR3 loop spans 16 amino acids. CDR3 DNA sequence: TGTGCCAGCAGCTTAGCGCAAGCGGGGGGGGCCGGTACGCAGTATTTT. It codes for CASSLAQAGGAGTQYF.

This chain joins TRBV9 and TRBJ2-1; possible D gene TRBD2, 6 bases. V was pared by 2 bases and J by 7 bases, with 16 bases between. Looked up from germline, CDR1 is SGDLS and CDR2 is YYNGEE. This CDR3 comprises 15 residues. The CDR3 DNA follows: TGTGCCAGCAGCGTGTCCGGGACTGGAGGGAATGAGCAGTTCTTC. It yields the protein CASSVSGTGGNEQFF.